This record covers a single T cell receptor (beta chain). The CDR3 spans 19 residues. Germline V gene data show CDR1 as MNHEY and CDR2 as SVGEGT. V gave up 2 bases and J gave up 3 bases; unmatched junction bases: 13. This entry comes from a study of blood T cell repertoires in COVID-19. At the level of the study: Sites in the United States, Italy and Spain provided acute and convalescent COVID-19 samples. PBMCs, B-cell-depleted T cells, or T cells provided the cDNA or gDNA that made up the material.

Original analysis: Nucleated cell counts were estimated from reference gene primer amplification. Generated by immunoSEQ multiplex PCR, the TCRdb table keeps only in-frame clones and is missing some. The V and J calls and the clone size are those of that table, but D and trimming were determined from the DNA. The repertoire holds tens of thousands of clones, 75% to 90% seen once, with around 13% in the top ten. This TCR was sampled from a human donor in a cohort sampled during active COVID-19. The chain couples TRBV6-2 or TRBV6-3 to TRBJ2-7, with 13 bases matching TRBD2. The specimen sequenced was peripheral blood. The CDR3 protein is CASSYTIHLGTSGVYEQYF. The CDR3 DNA reads TGTGCCAGCAGTTACACCATCCACCTCGGGACTAGCGGGGTCTACGAGCAGTACTTC.